The present TCR beta chain was sequenced within a study of shared clonotypes between healthy human individuals. A single count supports this clone. There were no recent acute infections or vaccinations among the donors, who were healthy HIV-negative adults. Every contributor of samples was a Caucasian grown-up residing in Nashville, Tennessee. Method: immunoSEQ multiplex PCR; TCRdb's copy keeps in-frame clones and lacks some. Here the sample spans approximately 2,300,000 clones, 85% to 95% being singletons. This receptor was identified in a man aged 18-30 years in good health. Some clones in this sample may be carry-over from other donors' samples. Sequenced input: naive CD4+ T cells from PBMCs. The sample's subset: CD45RA+ positively selected.

The DNA of the CDR3 is TGTGCCAGCAGTGAAGGGAAGAGAAACATTCAGTACTTC. The encoded protein is CASSEGKRNIQYF. The chain is built from TRBV6-1 and TRBJ2-4; D is unresolved. The CDR3 runs 13 residues. V lost 1 base, J lost 6 bases, and 7 bases lay in between. Germline values: CDR1 MNHNS, CDR2 SASEGT.